A selection of T cell receptor beta chains follows, all from one sample in a study of cytomegalovirus exposure and HLA in healthy donors. TCRdb's table, derived via immunoSEQ multiplex PCR, lists solely in-frame clones and lacks some. The sample lists approximately 170,000 clones; around 80% were seen once. The sample comprised PBMCs. The receptor set was obtained from a boy aged 2 to 10 in good health and CMV-seronegative. Each CDR3 is given with its conserved first and last residue. D genes are given only for firm matches. Only part of the rows carry a size: once, few, many, or a class if the clone is expanded.

J	size	D	V	DNA	CDR3
TRBJ2-5	once	.	TRBV4-1	TGCGCCAGCAGCCAACTTGTACTCGGGGGATGGAAACAAGAGACCCAGTACTTC	CASSQLVLGGWKQETQYF
TRBJ2-7	few	.	TRBV7-2	TGTGCCAGCAGCCCGCCTCCTCTGTGGCACGAGCAGTACTTC	CASSPPPLWHEQYF
TRBJ1-1	.	.	TRBV28	TGTGCCAGCAGTTATTACTACACTGAAGCTTTCTTT	CASSYYYTEAFF
TRBJ2-7	.	TRBD2	TRBV30	TGTGCCTGGAGTGCGACTAGCGGGAGGGTATACGAGCAGTACTTC	CAWSATSGRVYEQYF
TRBJ2-3	.	.	TRBV19	TGTGCCAGTAGTATTCCCCCAGGGGATACGCAGTATTTT	CASSIPPGDTQYF
TRBJ1-2	once	.	TRBV4-1	TGCGCCAGCAGCCAAGGTGGAGGGAGGGCTAACTATGGCTACACCTTC	CASSQGGGRANYGYTF
TRBJ2-7	.	.	TRBV29-1	TGCAGCGTGGGGGCACTTACCGAGCAGTACTTC	CSVGALTEQYF
TRBJ1-2	once	.	TRBV30	TGTGCCTGGAGTGTACTAGGGCTTGGAGGCTACACCTTC	CAWSVLGLGGYTF
TRBJ2-2	few	TRBD2	TRBV9	TGTGCCAGCAGCGGGGGGGTGAGACTAGCCGACACCGGGGAGCTGTTTTTT	CASSGGVRLADTGELFF
TRBJ1-1	.	.	TRBV5-1	TGCGCCAGCAGCCAAACAATGAACACTGAAGCTTTCTTT	CASSQTMNTEAFF
TRBJ2-5	few	TRBD2	TRBV19	TGTGCCAGTAGTAAAGGGACTAGCGGGGGGCTGCGCCAAGAGACCCAGTACTTC	CASSKGTSGGLRQETQYF
TRBJ2-1	.	.	TRBV2	TGTGCCAGTAGCTGGGCGGGAGAGCAGTTCTTC	CASSWAGEQFF
TRBJ2-7	.	.	TRBV7-9	TGTGCCAGCAGCTTAGACGGTCGCGTTCGGTACTTC	CASSLDGRVRYF
TRBJ1-4	.	TRBD1	TRBV30	TGTGCCTGGAGTGTACCAGGGGGCGGTGAAAAACTGTTTTTT	CAWSVPGGGEKLFF
TRBJ2-1	.	.	TRBV19	TGTGCCAGTAGTATTGGTTTCCGCCGTAGCTCCTACAATGAGCAGTTCTTC	CASSIGFRRSSYNEQFF
TRBJ2-4	.	TRBD2	TRBV6-1	TGTGCCAGCAGTGAATTGACTAGCGGGAGTAGGAACATTCAGTACTTC	CASSELTSGSRNIQYF
TRBJ2-7	.	TRBD1	TRBV5-4	TGTGCCAGCAGCTTGGACAGGGGGGTGTACGAGCAGTACTTC	CASSLDRGVYEQYF
TRBJ1-2	.	TRBD1	TRBV5-6	TGTGCCAGCAGCTTGGAGGGGGCAACTAACTATGGCTACACCTTC	CASSLEGATNYGYTF
TRBJ2-1	.	TRBD2	TRBV5-1	TGCGCCAGTACCCTTGATGCGGGAGGGCTCAATGAGCAGTTCTTC	CASTLDAGGLNEQFF
TRBJ1-1	once	TRBD1	TRBV19	TGTGCCAGTAGTATTTTGGGACAGGGGAGCACTGAAGCTTTCTTT	CASSILGQGSTEAFF
TRBJ2-1	.	TRBD2	TRBV6-5	TGTGCCAGCAGGCGGACTAGCGGGGAGTACCAGGAGCAGTTCTTC	CASRRTSGEYQEQFF
TRBJ2-4	.	.	TRBV19	TGTGCCACCTCCCAGGGGGGTGTAGACATTCAGTACTTC	CATSQGGVDIQYF
TRBJ1-2	.	TRBD1	TRBV27	TGTGCCAGCAGTTCCCCCGGGACAGGGGCATATGGCTACACCTTC	CASSSPGTGAYGYTF
TRBJ2-3	.	.	TRBV9	TGTGCCAGCAGCGTAGGGACAGAGTTACCCACAGATACGCAGTATTTT	CASSVGTELPTDTQYF
TRBJ2-7	.	TRBD2	TRBV11-2	TGTGCCAGCAGTTATATCCCCGGGCTAGCGGGTATATACGAGCAGTACTTC	CASSYIPGLAGIYEQYF
TRBJ2-7	.	TRBD1	TRBV6-1	TGTGCCAGCAGCGACAGGGGCTACGAGCAGTACTTC	CASSDRGYEQYF
TRBJ2-3	.	TRBD1	TRBV7-9	TGTGCCAGCAGCTCGACAGGGGGCGCCTTGACAGATACGCAGTATTTT	CASSSTGGALTDTQYF